This is a list of T cell receptor beta chains from one sample in a study of T cell responses to AZD1222 COVID-19 vaccine. TCRdb's table, derived via immunoSEQ multiplex PCR, lists solely in-frame clones and lacks some. The profile shows approximately 89,000 clones, roughly 84% of them singletons. Specimen: peripheral blood, collected 28 days after the second AZD1222 dose. The receptors were sampled from an adult who received the AZD1222 COVID-19 vaccine. The CDR3 runs from the conserved cysteine through the conserved F or W. The D gene is left open where the match is weak. Where a row states a size, it is once, few, many or the class of an expanded clone; other rows omit it.

size: .; D: .; V: TRBV3-1/TRBV3-2; length: 14; J: TRBJ1-3; CDR3: CASSQDGSGNTIYF; DNA: TGTGCCAGCAGCCAAGATGGGTCTGGAAACACCATATATTTT
size: .; D: TRBD1; V: TRBV19; length: 14; J: TRBJ1-1; CDR3: CASSRGQTETEAFF; DNA: TGTGCCAGTAGCAGGGGACAGACGGAAACTGAAGCTTTCTTT
size: .; D: TRBD2; V: TRBV5-4; length: 16; J: TRBJ2-7; CDR3: CASSTRTSGVTYEQYF; DNA: TGTGCCAGCAGCACCAGGACTAGCGGGGTGACCTACGAGCAGTACTTC
size: .; D: TRBD2; V: TRBV7-2; length: 14; J: TRBJ2-1; CDR3: CASSSGLASNEQFF; DNA: TGTGCCAGCAGCTCGGGACTAGCCAGCAATGAGCAGTTCTTC
size: .; D: TRBD2; V: TRBV27; length: 14; J: TRBJ2-5; CDR3: CASSSSGGGETQYF; DNA: TGTGCCAGCAGCTCTAGCGGGGGGGGAGAGACCCAGTACTTC
size: .; D: .; V: TRBV14; length: 16; J: TRBJ2-1; CDR3: CASSLSGTGNYNEQFF; DNA: TGTGCCAGCAGCCTATCCGGGACGGGGAATTACAATGAGCAGTTCTTC
size: .; D: .; V: TRBV10-2; length: 11; J: TRBJ1-1; CDR3: CATRQDTEAFF; DNA: TGCGCCACTAGACAGGACACTGAAGCTTTCTTT
size: .; D: .; V: TRBV10-1; length: 15; J: TRBJ2-5; CDR3: CASSESSGVRETQYF; DNA: TGCGCCAGCAGTGAGTCGTCAGGGGTCAGGGAGACCCAGTACTTC
size: .; D: .; V: TRBV6-5; length: 14; J: TRBJ1-5; CDR3: CASSPRSSNQPQHF; DNA: TGTGCCAGCAGTCCCCGGTCTAGCAATCAGCCCCAGCATTTT
size: .; D: .; V: TRBV18; length: 18; J: TRBJ1-1; CDR3: CASSPQAGARGRDTEAFF; DNA: TGTGCCAGCTCACCACAGGCGGGGGCCAGGGGCCGGGACACTGAAGCTTTCTTT
size: .; D: TRBD1; V: TRBV6-1; length: 14; J: TRBJ2-7; CDR3: CASSEGTGPYEQYF; DNA: TGTGCCAGCAGTGAAGGGACAGGCCCCTACGAGCAGTACTTC
size: .; D: .; V: TRBV29-1; length: 12; J: TRBJ1-3; CDR3: CSVEASGNTIYF; DNA: TGCAGCGTTGAAGCCTCTGGAAACACCATATATTTT
size: .; D: TRBD1; V: TRBV14; length: 16; J: TRBJ1-2; CDR3: CASSSPGTGGFYGYTF; DNA: TGTGCCAGCAGCTCACCCGGGACAGGGGGTTTCTATGGCTACACCTTC
size: .; D: .; V: TRBV4-3; length: 10; J: TRBJ2-5; CDR3: CAPTGAAQYF; DNA: TGCGCCCCTACGGGGGCGGCCCAGTACTTC
size: .; D: TRBD1; V: TRBV30; length: 14; J: TRBJ1-5; CDR3: CAWSTGTGNQPQHF; DNA: TGTGCCTGGAGTACCGGGACAGGCAATCAGCCCCAGCATTTT
size: once; D: .; V: TRBV27; length: 13; J: TRBJ1-1; CDR3: CASRNHMNTEAFF; DNA: TGTGCCAGCAGAAACCATATGAACACTGAAGCTTTCTTT
size: .; D: .; V: TRBV7-3; length: 13; J: TRBJ2-1; CDR3: CASSSPAANEQFF; DNA: TGTGCCAGCAGCTCCCCGGCAGCAAATGAGCAGTTCTTC
size: .; D: .; V: TRBV18; length: 11; J: TRBJ2-5; CDR3: CASSAQETQYF; DNA: TGTGCCAGCTCAGCCCAAGAGACCCAGTACTTC
size: .; D: .; V: TRBV5-1; length: 15; J: TRBJ2-7; CDR3: CASSLVAAPGDEQYF; DNA: TGCGCCAGCAGCTTGGTCGCAGCCCCCGGGGACGAGCAGTACTTC
size: once; D: .; V: TRBV7-2; length: 15; J: TRBJ2-3; CDR3: CASSLNSRRGNTQYF; DNA: TGTGCCAGCAGCTTAAATTCGCGTAGGGGTAATACGCAGTATTTT
size: .; D: .; V: TRBV21-1; length: 19; J: TRBJ1-5; CDR3: CASSKKDRQAALHNQPQHF; DNA: TGTGCCAGCAGCAAAAAAGACCGACAGGCTGCCCTGCACAATCAGCCCCAGCATTTT
size: .; D: .; V: TRBV6-5; length: 13; J: TRBJ1-2; CDR3: CASSYLANYGYTF; DNA: TGTGCCAGCAGTTACCTGGCTAACTATGGCTACACCTTC
size: .; D: .; V: TRBV25-1; length: 15; J: TRBJ1-1; CDR3: CASSVRQNLNTEAFF; DNA: TGTGCCAGCAGTGTTCGACAGAACTTGAACACTGAAGCTTTCTTT
size: .; D: .; V: TRBV28; length: 16; J: TRBJ1-2; CDR3: CASSSPGGADGYGYTF; DNA: TGTGCCAGCAGTTCGCCTGGAGGGGCTGATGGCTATGGCTACACCTTC
size: .; D: .; V: TRBV7-9; length: 15; J: TRBJ1-5; CDR3: CASSSGGGFNQPQHF; DNA: TGTGCCAGCAGCTCGGGCGGGGGGTTCAATCAGCCCCAGCATTTT
size: .; D: .; V: TRBV12-5; length: 17; J: TRBJ1-5; CDR3: CASGPRGGRESNQPQHF; DNA: TGTGCTAGTGGTCCACGGGGAGGTAGGGAGAGCAATCAGCCCCAGCATTTT
size: .; D: TRBD1; V: TRBV27; length: 15; J: TRBJ2-7; CDR3: CASRKGAYDYYEQYF; DNA: TGTGCCAGCAGGAAGGGGGCTTACGACTACTACGAGCAGTACTTC
size: once; D: .; V: TRBV28; length: 13; J: TRBJ1-2; CDR3: CASSSGQGYGYTF; DNA: TGTGCCAGCAGCTCGGGGCAGGGCTATGGCTACACCTTC
size: .; D: TRBD1; V: TRBV18; length: 14; J: TRBJ1-4; CDR3: CASSPRQGDEKLFF; DNA: TGTGCCAGCTCACCGAGACAGGGGGATGAAAAACTGTTTTTT
size: once; D: .; V: TRBV11-2; length: 13; J: TRBJ2-7; CDR3: CASSFKEGVEQYF; DNA: TGTGCCAGCAGCTTCAAAGAGGGGGTTGAGCAGTACTTC
size: .; D: TRBD1; V: TRBV7-8; length: 12; J: TRBJ1-2; CDR3: CASSFDRGAYTF; DNA: TGTGCCAGCAGCTTCGACAGGGGGGCCTACACCTTC
size: .; D: .; V: TRBV5-4; length: 13; J: TRBJ2-5; CDR3: CASSLVLEETQYF; DNA: TGTGCCAGCAGCTTGGTTCTAGAAGAGACCCAGTACTTC
size: .; D: .; V: TRBV10-3; length: 15; J: TRBJ1-2; CDR3: CAISEGQGSGDGYTF; DNA: TGTGCCATCAGCGAGGGGCAGGGCTCGGGGGATGGCTACACCTTC
size: few; D: .; V: TRBV19; length: 12; J: TRBJ2-7; CDR3: CASTDQSYEQYF; DNA: TGTGCCAGTACGGACCAATCCTACGAGCAGTACTTC
size: .; D: .; V: TRBV7-3; length: 16; J: TRBJ2-1; CDR3: CASSLRRAGSWNEQFF; DNA: TGTGCCAGCAGCTTACGAAGGGCCGGGAGCTGGAATGAGCAGTTCTTC
size: once; D: TRBD1; V: TRBV7-3; length: 15; J: TRBJ1-4; CDR3: CASSLTGQNNEKLFF; DNA: TGTGCCAGCAGCTTAACGGGACAGAATAATGAAAAACTGTTTTTT
size: .; D: TRBD2; V: TRBV5-4; length: 12; J: TRBJ2-1; CDR3: CASSPGGIEQFF; DNA: TGTGCCAGCAGCCCCGGGGGGATTGAGCAGTTCTTC
size: .; D: .; V: TRBV2; length: 15; J: TRBJ2-2; CDR3: CASRATNTNTGELFF; DNA: TGTGCCAGCAGGGCGACAAACACGAACACCGGGGAGCTGTTTTTT
size: .; D: TRBD1; V: TRBV4-2; length: 15; J: TRBJ1-1; CDR3: CASSRLTGVGTEAFF; DNA: TGTGCCAGCAGCCGATTAACAGGGGTGGGGACTGAAGCTTTCTTT
size: .; D: .; V: TRBV5-1; length: 14; J: TRBJ2-2; CDR3: CASTPSGSTGELFF; DNA: TGCGCCAGCACCCCTTCGGGCTCCACCGGGGAGCTGTTTTTT